This passage covers 8 T cell receptor beta chains from one sample sequenced in a study of blood T cell repertoires in COVID-19. Sequencing used immunoSEQ multiplex PCR; TCRdb keeps in-frame clones, though not all of them. In the table there are roughly 35,000 clones, around nine tenths of which are singletons. Sequenced: peripheral blood. These receptors were taken from an older man with acute or convalescent COVID-19.

The chain uses TRBV5-4 and TRBJ1-1; D ambiguous. With 2 bases removed from V and 5 bases from J, the gap between germline ends came to 10 bases. The length of the CDR3 is 13 residues. Germline assignment: CDR1 SGHNT and CDR2 YYREEE (reference sequence). CDR3 nucleotides: TGTGCCAGCAGCTTCTCGGGTGGGACTGAAGCTTTCTTT. As protein: CASSFSGGTEAFF.

The V call is TRBV28, the J call TRBJ1-1; 12 bases are shared with TRBD1. V was pared by 6 bases and J by 4 bases, with 6 bases of the junction left unmatched. Germline values: CDR1 MDHEN, CDR2 SYDVKM. This CDR3 comprises 15 residues. The CDR3 bases are TGTGCCAGCAGAGGGACAGGGGGCTCGGGCACTGAAGCTTTCTTT. It encodes CASRGTGGSGTEAFF. Full variable domain (outside the CDR3, taken from reference TRBV28 and TRBJ1-1): DVKVTQSSRYLVKRTGEKVFLECVQDMDHENMFWYRQDPGLGLRLIYFSYDVKMKEKGDIPEGYSVSREKKERFSLILESASTNQTSMYLCASRGTGGSGTEAFFGQGTRLTVV.

The chain joins TRBV5-1 to TRBJ1-2, with 7 bases that match TRBD1. Trimming cost V 0 bases and J 8 bases; bases outside gene matches: 10. CDR1 and CDR2 (germline): SGHRS, YFSETQ. The CDR3 length is 15 residues. The CDR3 bases are TGCGCCAGCAGCTTGGCCGTACAGGGGTATCAAGGCTACACCTTC. It is translated as CASSLAVQGYQGYTF.

The V call is TRBV28, the J call TRBJ2-7; 8 nucleotides agree with TRBD2. Per germline, CDR1 MDHEN and CDR2 SYDVKM. CDR3 length equals 14 residues. V trimming: 7 bases; J trimming: 0 bases; junction bases outside the gene matches: 5. The CDR3 sequence is CASTPGGASYEQYF. CDR3 nucleotides: TGTGCCAGCACCCCCGGGGGGGCCTCCTACGAGCAGTACTTC.

The chain joins TRBV19 to TRBJ1-5; 7 bases match TRBD1. Germline trimming cut 3 bases from V and 5 bases from J; bases unmatched to any gene: 7. The germline V gene encodes CDR1 LNHDA and CDR2 SQIVND (reference sequence). This CDR3 region has 15 residues. This chain's CDR3 is CASSIRQGVDQPQHF. CDR3 bases: TGTGCCAGTAGTATTCGGCAGGGGGTAGATCAGCCCCAGCATTTT.

The sample holds one count of this clone. The gene calls are TRBV28 and TRBJ1-1; tentatively, D is TRBD1 (5 bases). Germline V gene sequence: CDR1 MDHEN, CDR2 SYDVKM. The V gene lost 3 bases and the J gene lost 1 base, with 15 bases spanning the gap. The CDR3 totals 16 residues. The CDR3 is CASSLGPQLENTEAFF. CDR3 sequence (DNA): TGTGCCAGCAGTTTGGGGCCCCAGCTCGAGAACACTGAAGCTTTCTTT.

This chain uses TRBV9 with TRBJ2-7; 16 positions agree with TRBD2. This CDR3 contains 16 residues. Losses at the gene ends were 5 bases for V and 6 bases for J; bases not matched to a gene: 8. Germline V gene lookup returns CDR1 SGDLS and CDR2 YYNGEE. This CDR3 is CASSVGLAGGPPEQYF. In DNA form, the CDR3 reads TGTGCCAGCAGTGTGGGACTAGCGGGAGGGCCACCCGAGCAGTACTTC.

V usage is TRBV7-3 and J usage is TRBJ2-7, with a weak D call TRBD2 (7 bases). V lost 3 bases and J lost 1, with 13 bases in between. This CDR3 is built from 15 residues. Germline CDR1 SGHTA, CDR2 FQGTGA. The CDR3 spells CASSFSGEGSYEQYF. CDR3 sequence (DNA): TGTGCCAGCAGCTTCTCAGGGGAGGGTTCCTACGAGCAGTACTTC. The variable domain in full, with the rest retrieved from reference TRBV7-3 and TRBJ2-7, is GAGVSQTPSNKVTEKGKYVELRCDPISGHTALYWYRQSLGQGPEFLIYFQGTGAADDSGLPNDRFFAVRPEGSVSTLKIQRTERGDSAVYLCASSFSGEGSYEQYFGPGTRLTVT.